The T cell receptor (beta chain) under discussion was sequenced for a study of cytomegalovirus exposure and HLA in healthy donors. Overall study: An early release of data contained about 85 million unique TCRs, which came from HLA-typed donors. Study-level results: Researchers reportedly found TCR beta sequences accurately predicted most subjects' HLA-A and HLA-B alleles. The authors enumerated over 150 TCR beta chains as linked to cytomegalovirus.

When sampled, the donors appeared nominally healthy, though they likely had unrecorded immune exposures. Primers: 60 Vbeta forward and 13 Jbeta reverse. The assay was immunoSEQ multiplex PCR, and TCRdb's table has in-frame clones only and misses some. The sample carries 150,000 to 180,000 clones, approximately 80% recorded once. With V trimmed by 5 bases and J by 5 bases, 12 bases remained unmatched. CDR3 size: 16 residues. Germline V gene lookup returns CDR1 SGHNT and CDR2 YENEEA. Of note for this clone: Antigen specificity is unknown.

The clonotype was recovered from a woman aged 40 to 55 in good health and CMV-seronegative. V gene TRBV11-3 combines with J gene TRBJ2-7; 10 bases align to TRBD1. Sample: PBMCs. The CDR3 bases are TGTGCCAGCAGCCATCGTGAGGGACAGGGGAAGGACGAGCAGTACTTC. It yields the protein CASSHREGQGKDEQYF.